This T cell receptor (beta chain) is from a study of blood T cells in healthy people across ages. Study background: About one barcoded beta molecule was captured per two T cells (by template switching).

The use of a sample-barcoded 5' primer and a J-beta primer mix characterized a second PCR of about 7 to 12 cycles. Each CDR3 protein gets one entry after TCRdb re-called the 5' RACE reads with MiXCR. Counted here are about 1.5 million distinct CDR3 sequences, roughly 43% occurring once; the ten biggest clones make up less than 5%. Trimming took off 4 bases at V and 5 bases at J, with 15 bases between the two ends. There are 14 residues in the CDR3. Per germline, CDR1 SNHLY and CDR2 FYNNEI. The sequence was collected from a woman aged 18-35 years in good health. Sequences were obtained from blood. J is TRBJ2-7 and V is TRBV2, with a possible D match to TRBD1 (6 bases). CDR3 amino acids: CASSVNGRGDEQYF. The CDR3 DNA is TGTGCCAGCAGTGTGAACGGCAGGGGCGACGAGCAGTACTTC.